The T cell receptor (beta chain) described here comes from a study of T-cell memory formation after mild COVID-19. Germline values: CDR1 SNHLY, CDR2 FYNNEI. V lost 8 bases to trimming and J lost 2 bases; unmatched junction nucleotides: 5. The CDR3 runs 15 residues. On this clonotype itself: Its specificity is unknown.

Study-level findings and limits: Contracting CD4+ clones were located mainly in CM and EM, and CD8+ clones in EMRA. Cross-reactive memory appears to have joined, as suggested by some responding clones showing up in pre-infection memory.

TCRdb ran MiXCR on the 5' RACE reads and lists one entry per CDR3 protein. Of approximately 65,000 distinct CDR3 sequences listed, roughly 17% are singletons. What was sequenced was PBMCs or a T cell subset sorted from them (not recorded which). V is TRBV2 and J is TRBJ2-5; 13 bases fit TRBD2. The TCR was taken from an adult woman who had mild COVID-19 (a few samples of this study predate the infection). Cell type and time point are not known. The CDR3: CASGGLAGVQETQYF. CDR3 bases: TGTGCCAGCGGAGGACTAGCGGGAGTTCAAGAGACCCAGTACTTC. The whole variable domain, remainder taken from reference TRBV2 and TRBJ2-5, is EPEVTQTPSHQVTQMGQEVILRCVPISNHLYFYWYRQILGQKVEFLVSFYNNEISEKSEIFDDQFSVERPDGSNFTLKIRSTKLEDSAMYFCASGGLAGVQETQYFGPGTRLLVL.